Below are 21 T cell receptor beta chains sequenced from a single sample in a study of T-cell reconstitution after alpha-beta-depleted transplantation in children. This sample's TCRbeta library carried unique molecular identifier barcodes. TCRdb used MiXCR to reprocess the PCR reads, holding one entry per CDR3 protein. The sample yields more than 550,000 distinct CDR3 sequences, 10% seen once. The sample consisted of PBMCs from the stem cell graft donor, taken from the stem cell graft. The receptors come from a human donor who donated a stem cell graft to a child with acute myeloid leukemia.

This clonotype was recorded many times. The genes are TRBV20-1 and TRBJ2-1; 12 positions agree with TRBD2. Germline loops: CDR1 DFQATT, CDR2 SNEGSKA (reference sequence). CDR3 length: 14 amino acids. The V gene end was trimmed by 5 bases and the J gene end by 9 bases; junction bases not matched to a gene: 8. The CDR3 sequence is CSAPGLAGTGEQFF. The CDR3 bases are TGCAGTGCTCCCGGACTAGCGGGAACGGGTGAGCAGTTCTTC.

This clonotype came up many times. The genes are TRBV20-1 and TRBJ2-4, with TRBD2 matching over 7 bases. Per germline, CDR1 DFQATT and CDR2 SNEGSKA (reference sequence). There are 14 residues in the CDR3. V lost 5 bases to trimming and J lost 6 bases; unmatched junction nucleotides: 10. CDR3 DNA sequence: TGCAGTGCTTCGTCCGGCCAGCGGGGAAACATTCAGTACTTC. Its protein is CSASSGQRGNIQYF.

This clonotype was counted only a few times. The CDR3 region is CASSKGQVGMNTEAFF. CDR3 nucleotide sequence: TGTGCCAGCAGTAAGGGACAGGTGGGAATGAACACTGAAGCTTTCTTT. The rearrangement uses TRBV12-3 or TRBV12-4 and TRBJ1-1; TRBD1 aligns across 8 bases. The CDR3 is made up of 16 amino acids. V was pared by 5 bases and J by 0 bases, with 8 bases of the junction left unmatched.

This clonotype was detected a few times. This chain uses TRBV28 with TRBJ2-3; 12 bases agree with TRBD2. Germline V gene lookup returns CDR1 MDHEN and CDR2 SYDVKM. With 8 bases clipped from V and 5 bases from J, the junction kept 11 bases outside the gene matches. The CDR3 covers 16 residues. The CDR3 DNA reads as TGTGCCAGCCCCCCGCGGCTAGCGGGAGGGGAAGATACGCAGTATTTT. Amino acids: CASPPRLAGGEDTQYF.

The chain is built from TRBV7-9 and TRBJ2-7, with 11 bases lining up with TRBD1. The CDR3 contains 16 residues. CDR1 is SEHNR, CDR2 FQNEAQ, per germline (reference sequence). After removal of 5 bases from V and 5 bases from J, the junction contained 11 bases not matched to a gene. This CDR3 is CASSRGSRDRGNEQYF. The CDR3 DNA is TGTGCCAGCAGCCGGGGAAGCAGGGACAGGGGGAACGAGCAGTACTTC.

The chain is built from TRBV15 and TRBJ2-7; 7 bases are shared with TRBD1. V gave up 1 base and J gave up 4 bases; unmatched junction bases: 10. Germline V lookup: CDR1 LNHNV, CDR2 YYDKDF (reference sequence). This CDR3 spans 16 amino acids. The DNA of the CDR3 is TGTGCCACCAGCAGAGGATTTGCCGGGACAGCATACGAGCAGTACTTC. As protein: CATSRGFAGTAYEQYF. Supplemented by reference TRBV15 and TRBJ2-7, the full variable domain reads DAMVIQNPRYQVTQFGKPVTLSCSQTLNHNVMYWYQQKSSQAPKLLFHYYDKDFNNEADTPDNFQSRRPNTSFCFLDIRSPGLGDTAMYLCATSRGFAGTAYEQYFGPGTRLTVT.

The genes are TRBV30 and TRBJ1-5; the D gene is possibly TRBD1 (6 bases). V was shortened by 4 bases and J by 5 bases, with 15 bases between the two germline ends. CDR3 length: 14 residues. Germline values: CDR1 GTSNPN, CDR2 SVGIG (reference sequence). The CDR3 nucleotides are TGTGCCTGGACCCCCCCGGGGGGCCATCAGCCCCAGCATTTT. It codes for CAWTPPGGHQPQHF.

This clonotype was seen a handful of times. This chain joins TRBV29-1 and TRBJ2-7; D might be TRBD2 (6 bases). The germline gives CDR1 SQVTM, CDR2 ANQGSEA. V was cut by 7 bases and J by 6 bases, with 22 bases left in between. CDR3 size: 14 residues. The CDR3 reads CSAKRLGSASEQYF. The CDR3 DNA follows: TGCAGCGCCAAACGACTAGGTTCCGCCAGCGAGCAGTACTTC.

This clonotype was observed a few times. Given the absence of the conserved phenylalanine or tryptophan at the CDR3 end, a read error is likely. The chain is built from TRBV7-2 and TRBJ2-3; no definite D call. CDR1 and CDR2 from the germline V gene are SGHTA and FQGNSA. The CDR3 is 14 residues long. Trimming removed 5 bases at V and 5 bases at J, with 14 bases between. The CDR3 DNA is TGTGCCAGCAGCCCTCGGATGGACCGAGATACGCAGTATCTT. Amino acid sequence: CASSPRMDRDTQYL.

This clonotype showed up many times. This chain connects TRBV5-1 to TRBJ2-1; the D gene is possibly TRBD2 (5 bases). CDR1 and CDR2 (germline): SGHRS, YFSETQ. The CDR3 totals 16 residues. Deletions cut 0 bases from V and 3 bases from J, with 13 bases between. The CDR3 nucleotides read TGCGCCAGCAGCTTGGGGGGAGCGCCCGTCTACAATGAGCAGTTCTTC. This translates into CASSLGGAPVYNEQFF.

In its sample, this clonotype was seen many times. The chain carries TRBV20-1 and TRBJ1-1, with 7 bases matching TRBD1. V gave up 5 bases and J gave up 4 bases; unmatched junction bases: 4. The CDR3 spans 12 residues. CDR1 DFQATT and CDR2 SNEGSKA come from the germline V gene (reference sequence). CDR3 DNA sequence: TGCAGTGCTCCGGACAGGATCACTGAAGCTTTCTTT. It specifies CSAPDRITEAFF.

This rearrangement joins TRBV6-2 or TRBV6-3 to TRBJ1-2; a possible D gene is TRBD1 (5 bases). The germline V and J ends were trimmed by 8 bases and 4 bases, with 11 bases remaining between them. Germline V gives CDR1 MNHEY, CDR2 SVGEGT. The length of the CDR3 is 12 residues. The CDR3 nucleotides read TGTGCCAGCGAGGGACTTTCCTATGGCTACACCTTC. Protein: CASEGLSYGYTF.

This clonotype was counted at least ten times. The V gene is TRBV5-1, the J gene TRBJ2-2; 7 bases match TRBD2. Germline V gene sequence: CDR1 SGHRS, CDR2 YFSETQ. V shed 0 bases and J 3 bases; nucleotides not matched to a gene: 5. The CDR3 loop spans 16 amino acids. CDR3 DNA: TGCGCCAGCAGCTTGGCCACCGGACTAGACACCGGGGAGCTGTTTTTT. This codes for CASSLATGLDTGELFF.

The chain is built from TRBV25-1 and TRBJ1-3; tentative D call: TRBD1 (5 bases). Germline V CDR1 and CDR2: MGHDK, SYGVNS. The V gene lost 7 bases and the J gene lost 6 bases, with 16 bases spanning the gap. The CDR3 is 14 residues long. The CDR3 loop is CASMGVGRENTIYF. The CDR3 coding sequence is TGTGCCAGCATGGGGGTGGGTCGAGAAAACACCATATATTTT.

This clonotype was observed a handful of times. The J gene is TRBJ2-2, the V gene TRBV9; 12 bases agree with TRBD2. V dropped 8 bases and J dropped 7; count of bases not matched to a gene: 12. Germline V gives CDR1 SGDLS, CDR2 YYNGEE. This CDR3 has 16 residues. CDR3 sequence reads: CASTRLAGVISGELFF. DNA of the CDR3: TGTGCCAGTACTAGACTAGCGGGAGTAATAAGCGGGGAGCTGTTTTTT.

This clonotype came up a few times. J is TRBJ1-5 and V is TRBV21-1; the DNA was not compared with TRBD1, the D call given in the table. TRBV21-1 is reported as a pseudogene. The length of the CDR3 is 15 residues. CDR3 coding DNA: TGTGCCAGCAGCGTCCGCCGGACAGGCAATCAGCCCCAGCATTTT. It translates to CASSVRRTGNQPQHF.

The chain couples TRBV5-1 to TRBJ2-1; unclear D gene. The CDR3 contains 14 residues. Trimming pared 1 base from V and 1 base from J, leaving 6 bases between. CDR1 and CDR2 from the germline V gene are SGHRS and YFSETQ. The CDR3 is CASSLMGSYNEQFF. As DNA, the CDR3 is TGCGCCAGCAGCTTGATGGGGTCCTACAATGAGCAGTTCTTC.

The CDR3 DNA follows: TGTGCCAGCAGTGTGCGTCGAGGGTACGATAGCAATCAGCCCCAGCATTTT. Protein product: CASSVRRGYDSNQPQHF. The chain carries TRBV2 and TRBJ1-5; D gene uncertain. V lost 4 bases to trimming and J lost 0 bases, with 16 bases between them. This CDR3 has 17 amino acids. The germline V gene encodes CDR1 SNHLY and CDR2 FYNNEI.

This clonotype was counted only a few times. The chain joins TRBV5-1 to TRBJ2-4, with 10 bases that match TRBD2. CDR3 length: 18 residues. Germline V gives CDR1 SGHRS, CDR2 YFSETQ. Germline trimming cut 4 bases from V and 1 base from J; bases unmatched to any gene: 11. In DNA, the CDR3 is TGCGCCAGCAGCCTGGAACTAAGCGGGAGGGGGGCCAAAAACATTCAGTACTTC. Its protein product is CASSLELSGRGAKNIQYF.

The genes are TRBV20-1 and TRBJ2-3; D is undetermined. V dropped 1 base and J dropped 4 bases, with 18 bases sitting between them. From germline, CDR1 is DFQATT and CDR2 SNEGSKA (reference sequence). This CDR3 spans 16 amino acids. The DNA of the CDR3 is TGCAGTGCTAGAGTATTTAGCAGCCGGGTGGCAGATACGCAGTATTTT. Protein product: CSARVFSSRVADTQYF.

This clonotype was found many times. This chain links TRBV4-3 with TRBJ2-2; 12 positions agree with TRBD1. CDR1 is LGHNA, CDR2 YSLEER, per germline. The CDR3 is 16 amino acids. Trimming cost V 1 base and J 6 bases; bases outside gene matches: 3. CDR3 nucleotides: TGCGCCAGCAGCCAAGGGGGACAGGGGGCGCCCGGGGAGCTGTTTTTT. Translation gives CASSQGGQGAPGELFF.